The 9 T cell receptor beta chains below come from one sample, sequenced in a study of T cell responses to AZD1222 COVID-19 vaccine. Libraries were prepared by immunoSEQ multiplex PCR; TCRdb keeps only in-frame clonotypes and omits some of them. This sample has around 99,000 clones; 90% to 95% occur once, and the top ten carry less than 8.5%. The sequences come from peripheral blood, collected on day 0 of AZD1222 vaccination. The receptor set was obtained from an adult in good health.

The V call is TRBV7-2, the J call TRBJ2-7; maybe TRBD2 (5 bases). CDR1 and CDR2 from the germline V gene are SGHTA and FQGNSA. V was cut by 2 bases and J by 4 bases, with 9 bases left in between. This CDR3 is built from 13 residues. As DNA, the CDR3 is TGTGCCAGCAGCTTAAACCCGGGGTACGAGCAGTACTTC. Encoded protein: CASSLNPGYEQYF.

V usage is TRBV3-1 (or the pseudogene TRBV3-2) and J usage is TRBJ2-2, with TRBD1 matching 7 bases. Trimming cost V 3 bases and J 3 bases; bases outside gene matches: 4. Germline V lookup: CDR1 LGHDT, CDR2 YNNKEL (reference sequence). The CDR3 covers 15 residues. CDR3 protein: CASSQRDSYTGELFF. In DNA form, the CDR3 reads TGTGCCAGCAGCCAGAGGGACAGTTACACCGGGGAGCTGTTTTTT.

The V and J genes are TRBV30 and TRBJ1-5; D unclear. Deletions cut 1 base from V and 4 bases from J, with 8 bases between. The CDR3 has 13 amino acids. Germline-derived CDR1 and CDR2 are GTSNPN and SVGIG (reference sequence). The CDR3 sequence: CAWSAGWNQPQHF. The CDR3 coding sequence is TGTGCCTGGAGTGCAGGCTGGAATCAGCCCCAGCATTTT.

The J gene is TRBJ1-6, the V gene TRBV6-5, with 7 bases identical to TRBD1. The CDR3 has 14 residues. V trimming: 7 bases; J trimming: 6 bases; junction bases outside the gene matches: 6. The germline gives CDR1 MNHEY, CDR2 SVGAGI. The DNA of the CDR3 is TGTGCCAGCAATATACAGGGGATTAATTCACCCCTCCACTTT. It translates to CASNIQGINSPLHF.

This sequence joins TRBV2 and TRBJ1-5; TRBD1 matches at 9 bases. Germline loops: CDR1 SNHLY, CDR2 FYNNEI. CDR3 length: 14 amino acids. V gave up 3 bases and J gave up 6 bases; unmatched junction bases: 3. Here the CDR3 DNA reads TGTGCCAGCAGTGACAGGACAGGGGCTCAGCCCCAGCATTTT. Its protein product is CASSDRTGAQPQHF. Filled out from reference TRBV2 and TRBJ1-5, the complete variable domain reads EPEVTQTPSHQVTQMGQEVILRCVPISNHLYFYWYRQILGQKVEFLVSFYNNEISEKSEIFDDQFSVERPDGSNFTLKIRSTKLEDSAMYFCASSDRTGAQPQHFGDGTRLSIL.

The rearrangement links TRBV4-2 to TRBJ1-1; possible D gene TRBD1, 5 bases. Germline loops: CDR1 LGHNA, CDR2 YNFKEQ. The CDR3 contains 16 residues. Trimming stripped 5 bases from V and 1 base from J, with 17 bases between. The DNA for the CDR3 is TGTGCCAGCAGCAAAGTTGGGGGTGGTGAGAACACTGAAGCTTTCTTT. It encodes CASSKVGGGENTEAFF.

This chain connects TRBV5-8 to TRBJ2-3; the D call may be TRBD1 or TRBD2 (5 bases each). This CDR3 comprises 14 residues. V was trimmed by 3 bases and J by 3 bases, leaving 11 bases between them. The V gene's germline CDR1 is SGHTS and CDR2 YDEGEE. CDR3 region: CASSSRDQTDTQYF. Here the CDR3 DNA reads TGTGCCAGCAGCTCAAGGGACCAAACAGATACGCAGTATTTT.

The chain uses TRBV5-1 and TRBJ2-3, with 10 bases identical to TRBD2. This CDR3 region has 17 residues. In germline, CDR1 is SGHRS, CDR2 YFSETQ. Unmatched junction bases numbered 11, after V lost 6 bases and J lost 1 base. As DNA, the CDR3 is TGCGCCAGCACCCGGGTCCTAGCGGGAGTCGGCACAGATACGCAGTATTTT. Amino acids: CASTRVLAGVGTDTQYF. Combining the CDR3 with reference TRBV5-1 and TRBJ2-3 gives the whole variable domain KAGVTQTPRYLIKTRGQQVTLSCSPISGHRSVSWYQQTPGQGLQFLFEYFSETQRNKGNFPGRFSGRQFSNSRSEMNVSTLELGDSALYLCASTRVLAGVGTDTQYFGPGTRLTVL.

This clone came up a few times. The genes are TRBV30 and TRBJ1-2; D not certain. V lost 2 bases and J 4 bases, leaving 20 bases between the germline ends. CDR3 length equals 16 residues. Germline values: CDR1 GTSNPN, CDR2 SVGIG (reference sequence). In DNA, the CDR3 is TGTGCCTGGAGTCCACCGGGTCTCTTCCCCTTCTATGGCTACACCTTC. It translates to CAWSPPGLFPFYGYTF.